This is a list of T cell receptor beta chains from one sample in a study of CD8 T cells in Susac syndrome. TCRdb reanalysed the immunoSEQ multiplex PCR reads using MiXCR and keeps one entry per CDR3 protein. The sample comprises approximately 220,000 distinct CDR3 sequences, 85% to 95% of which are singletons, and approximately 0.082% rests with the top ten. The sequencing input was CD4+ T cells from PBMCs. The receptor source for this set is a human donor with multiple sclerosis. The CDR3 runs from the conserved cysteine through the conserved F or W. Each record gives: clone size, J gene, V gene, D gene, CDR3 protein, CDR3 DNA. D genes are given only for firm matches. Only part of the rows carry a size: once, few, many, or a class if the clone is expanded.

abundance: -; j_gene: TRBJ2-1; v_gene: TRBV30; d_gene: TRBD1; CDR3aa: CAWSPGTVDNEQFF; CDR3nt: TGTGCCTGGAGTCCCGGGACAGTGGACAATGAGCAGTTCTTC
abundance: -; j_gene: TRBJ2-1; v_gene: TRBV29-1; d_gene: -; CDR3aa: CSVEPTGHEQFF; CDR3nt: TGCAGCGTTGAACCAACAGGGCATGAGCAGTTCTTC
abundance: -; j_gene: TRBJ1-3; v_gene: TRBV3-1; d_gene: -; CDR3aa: CASSQVQGSYSGNTIYF; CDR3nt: TGTGCCAGCAGCCAAGTCCAGGGGTCGTACTCTGGAAACACCATATATTTT
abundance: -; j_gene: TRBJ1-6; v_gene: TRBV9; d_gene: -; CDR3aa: CASSGQYSPLHF; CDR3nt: TGTGCCAGCAGCGGGCAGTATTCACCCCTCCACTTT
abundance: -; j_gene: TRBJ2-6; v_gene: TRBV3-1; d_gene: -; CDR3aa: CASSQDIVRDVLTF; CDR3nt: TGTGCCAGCAGCCAAGATATAGTCCGGGACGTCCTGACTTTC
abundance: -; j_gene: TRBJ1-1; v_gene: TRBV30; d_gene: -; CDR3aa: CAWSGGPEAFF; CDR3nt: TGTGCCTGGAGTGGAGGCCCTGAAGCTTTCTTT
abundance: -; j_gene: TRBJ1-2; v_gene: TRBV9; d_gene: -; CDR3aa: CASSITVDYGYTF; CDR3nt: TGTGCCAGCAGCATTACGGTGGACTATGGCTACACCTTC
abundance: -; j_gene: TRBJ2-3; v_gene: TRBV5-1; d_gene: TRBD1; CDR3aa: CASSLEQGADTQYF; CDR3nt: TGCGCCAGCAGCTTGGAACAGGGGGCAGATACGCAGTATTTT
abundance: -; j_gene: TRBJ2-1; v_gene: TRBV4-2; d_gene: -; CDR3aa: CASSQDRLGLGSYNEQFF; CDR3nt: TGTGCCAGCAGCCAAGATAGGCTCGGACTCGGCTCCTACAATGAGCAGTTCTTC
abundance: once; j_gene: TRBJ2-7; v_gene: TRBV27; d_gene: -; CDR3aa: CASSQSGTLSLGNEQYF; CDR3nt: TGTGCCAGCAGTCAATCCGGGACATTATCCTTAGGAAACGAGCAGTACTTC
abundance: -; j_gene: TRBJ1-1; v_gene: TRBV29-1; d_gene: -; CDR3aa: CSVELAGPRAEAFF; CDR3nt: TGCAGCGTTGAACTGGCAGGCCCTAGGGCTGAAGCTTTCTTT
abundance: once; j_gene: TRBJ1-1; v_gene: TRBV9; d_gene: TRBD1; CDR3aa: CASSPRQGAENTEAFF; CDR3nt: TGTGCCAGCAGCCCGAGACAGGGGGCGGAGAACACTGAAGCTTTCTTT
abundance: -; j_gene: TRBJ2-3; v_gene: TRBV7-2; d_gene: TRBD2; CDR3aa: CASSFRRGATDTQYF; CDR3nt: TGTGCCAGCAGCTTTAGGCGGGGGGCCACAGATACGCAGTATTTT
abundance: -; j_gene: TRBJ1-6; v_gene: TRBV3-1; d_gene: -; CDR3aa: CASSPLRDQGSPLHF; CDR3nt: TGTGCCAGCAGCCCCCTGCGGGACCAAGGTTCACCCCTCCACTTT
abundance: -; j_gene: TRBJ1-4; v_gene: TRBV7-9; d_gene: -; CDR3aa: CASSARTVINEKLFF; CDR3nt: TGTGCCAGCAGCGCCCGGACAGTAATTAATGAAAAACTGTTTTTT
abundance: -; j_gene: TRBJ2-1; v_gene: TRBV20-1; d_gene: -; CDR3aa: CSATQTRMIYNEQFF; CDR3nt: TGCAGTGCTACCCAGACCCGAATGATCTACAATGAGCAGTTCTTC
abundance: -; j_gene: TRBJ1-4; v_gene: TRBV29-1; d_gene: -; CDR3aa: CSVGEGATNEKLFF; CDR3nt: TGCAGCGTTGGAGAGGGGGCAACTAATGAAAAACTGTTTTTT
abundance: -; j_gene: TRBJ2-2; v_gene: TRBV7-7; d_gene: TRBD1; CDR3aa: CASSFERTGAPGELFF; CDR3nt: TGTGCTAGCAGCTTCGAACGGACAGGGGCTCCCGGGGAGCTGTTTTTT
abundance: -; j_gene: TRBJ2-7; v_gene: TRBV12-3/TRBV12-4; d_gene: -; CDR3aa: CASSFVIAGEEQYF; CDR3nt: TGTGCCAGCAGTTTCGTAATAGCAGGTGAAGAGCAGTACTTC
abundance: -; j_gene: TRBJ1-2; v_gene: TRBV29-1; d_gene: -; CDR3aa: CSVRNWGESYGYTF; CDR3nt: TGCAGCGTCCGAAATTGGGGGGAAAGCTATGGCTACACCTTC
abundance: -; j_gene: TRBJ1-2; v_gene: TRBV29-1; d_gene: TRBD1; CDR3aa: CSGGTGTDYGYTF; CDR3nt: TGCAGCGGAGGTACCGGGACAGACTATGGCTACACCTTC
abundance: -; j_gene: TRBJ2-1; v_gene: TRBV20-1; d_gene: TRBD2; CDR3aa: CSARKLAGGSNGQFF; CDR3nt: TGCAGTGCTAGAAAACTAGCGGGGGGATCCAATGGGCAGTTCTTC
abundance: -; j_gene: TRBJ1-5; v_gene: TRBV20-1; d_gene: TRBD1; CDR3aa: CSARASQGDQPQHF; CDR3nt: TGCAGTGCTAGGGCCTCGCAGGGGGATCAGCCCCAGCATTTT
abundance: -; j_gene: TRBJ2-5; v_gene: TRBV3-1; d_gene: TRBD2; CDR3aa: CASSQDDPAGVQETQYF; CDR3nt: TGTGCCAGCAGCCAAGATGATCCAGCGGGGGTACAAGAGACCCAGTACTTC
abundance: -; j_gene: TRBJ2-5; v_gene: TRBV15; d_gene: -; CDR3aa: CATSRDSTVAGETQYF; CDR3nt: TGTGCCACCAGCAGAGATAGTACGGTTGCGGGGGAGACCCAGTACTTC
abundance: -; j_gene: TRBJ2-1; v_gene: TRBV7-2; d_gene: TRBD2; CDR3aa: CASKGSGNSGVQFF; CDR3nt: TGTGCCAGCAAGGGTAGCGGGAACTCGGGTGTGCAGTTCTTC
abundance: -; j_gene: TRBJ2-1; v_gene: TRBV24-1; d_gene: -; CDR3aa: CATSDQGHEQFF; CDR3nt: TGTGCCACCAGTGACCAGGGCCATGAGCAGTTCTTC
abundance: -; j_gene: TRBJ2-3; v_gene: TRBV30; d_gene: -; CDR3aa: CAWSPRVRTDTQYF; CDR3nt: TGTGCCTGGAGTCCCCGAGTGAGAACAGATACGCAGTATTTT
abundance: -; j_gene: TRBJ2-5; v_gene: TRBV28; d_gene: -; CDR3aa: CASYRTPQETQYF; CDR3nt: TGTGCCAGTTATCGGACACCACAAGAGACCCAGTACTTC
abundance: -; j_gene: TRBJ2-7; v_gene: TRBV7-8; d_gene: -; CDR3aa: CASSSHRGLNYEQYF; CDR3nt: TGTGCCAGCAGCTCCCACAGGGGACTCAATTACGAGCAGTACTTC
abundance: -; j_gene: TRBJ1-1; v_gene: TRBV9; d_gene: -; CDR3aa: CASSVGPTWDTEAFF; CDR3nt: TGTGCCAGCAGCGTAGGTCCGACATGGGACACTGAAGCTTTCTTT
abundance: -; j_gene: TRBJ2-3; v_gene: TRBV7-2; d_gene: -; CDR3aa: CASSSGRSDTQYF; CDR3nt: TGTGCCAGCAGCAGCGGACGATCAGATACGCAGTATTTT